Presented here are 17 T cell receptor beta chains from one specimen sequenced in a study of CD8 T cells in Susac syndrome. Reverse transcription used about 0.45 to 1 ug RNA and random hexamers. TCRdb passed the immunoSEQ multiplex PCR reads through MiXCR, listing each CDR3 protein once. Of roughly 75,000 distinct CDR3 sequences listed, around 93% are singletons. The specimen was CD4+ T cells from PBMCs. These receptors originate from a human donor with Susac syndrome.

This chain uses TRBV14 with TRBJ1-2, with TRBD1 matching over 8 bases. The CDR3 totals 17 residues. V shed 4 bases, J shed 0 bases, and the junction held 10 bases outside the gene matches. Germline V gene data show CDR1 as SGHDN and CDR2 as FVKESK. CDR3 loop: CASSPPGRGLSNYGYTF. In nucleotides, the CDR3 is TGTGCCAGCAGCCCCCCTGGCAGGGGGCTATCTAACTATGGCTACACCTTC.

This clonotype was observed a single time. The rearrangement joins TRBV6-1 to TRBJ2-7, with TRBD1 as a possible D gene (5 bases). The germline gives CDR1 MNHNS, CDR2 SASEGT. The CDR3 length is 16 residues. The V end lost 1 base, the J end lost 2 bases, and 15 bases lay between the germline ends. The CDR3 loop is CASSEGGQDSPYEQYF. The CDR3, as DNA: TGTGCCAGCAGTGAAGGGGGTCAAGACAGTCCCTACGAGCAGTACTTC.

The CDR3 DNA reads TGTGCCAGCAGTACGATCGGGGGAAGCACAGATACGCAGTATTTT. Amino acids: CASSTIGGSTDTQYF. This chain joins TRBV28 and TRBJ2-3; maybe TRBD2 (6 bases). The CDR3 sequence is 15 residues long. V lost 5 bases and J lost 0, with 12 bases in between. Germline CDR1 and CDR2: MDHEN and SYDVKM.

The gene calls are TRBV28 and TRBJ2-5; D remains unclear. The CDR3 runs 15 residues. The germline gives CDR1 MDHEN, CDR2 SYDVKM. V lost 8 bases and J lost 7, with 23 bases in between. The CDR3 spells CASVRRRTPSGTQYF. CDR3 nucleotides: TGTGCCAGCGTTCGGCGCCGGACCCCGTCGGGGACCCAGTACTTC.

The chain has TRBV30 and TRBJ2-2, with D possibly matching TRBD2 (6 bases). The V end was cut by 8 bases, the J end by 0 bases, with 13 bases between. CDR1 GTSNPN and CDR2 SVGIG come from the germline V gene (reference sequence). This CDR3 region has 14 residues. CDR3 sequence (DNA): TGTGCCCAGGAGGGCAGGGCGAACACCGGGGAGCTGTTTTTT. This translates into CAQEGRANTGELFF. The full variable domain, rest sourced from reference TRBV30 and TRBJ2-2, is SQTIHQWPATLVQPVGSPLSLECTVEGTSNPNLYWYRQAAGRGLQLLFYSVGIGQISSEVPQNLSASRPQDRQFILSSKKLLLSDSGFYLCAQEGRANTGELFFGEGSRLTVL.

The chain recombines TRBV7-2 with TRBJ2-1, with D perhaps TRBD1 (6 bases). Germline V lookup: CDR1 SGHTA, CDR2 FQGNSA. CDR3 length: 17 amino acids. With 3 bases removed from V and 2 bases from J, the gap between germline ends came to 17 bases. The CDR3 spells CASSFTSGTYTYNEQFF. The DNA for the CDR3 is TGTGCCAGCAGCTTTACCTCCGGGACATACACCTACAATGAGCAGTTCTTC. Supplemented by reference TRBV7-2 and TRBJ2-1, the full variable domain reads GAGVSQSPSNKVTEKGKDVELRCDPISGHTALYWYRQSLGQGLEFLIYFQGNSAPDKSGLPSDRFSAERTGGSVSTLTIQRTQQEDSAVYLCASSFTSGTYTYNEQFFGPGTRLTVL.

The chain recombines TRBV7-8 with TRBJ2-2; 9 nucleotides align to TRBD1. The CDR3 has 18 amino acids. The germline CDR1 and CDR2 sequences are SGHVS and FQNEAQ. V was pared by 2 bases and J by 1 base, with 8 bases of the junction left unmatched. The DNA of the CDR3 is TGTGCCAGCAGCTTATGGGCCGGGACAGGGATGAACACCGGGGAGCTGTTTTTT. It codes for CASSLWAGTGMNTGELFF.

The genes are TRBV4-2 and TRBJ2-7, with 8 bases that match TRBD1. CDR1 and CDR2 (germline): LGHNA, YNFKEQ. Trimming cost V 6 bases and J 1 base; bases outside gene matches: 8. This CDR3 has 15 residues. The DNA for the CDR3 is TGTGCCAGCAGTCCCGGGACAGGAAATTCCTACGAGCAGTACTTC. Amino acid sequence: CASSPGTGNSYEQYF.

V is TRBV4-1 and J is TRBJ1-1; maybe TRBD1 (5 bases). This CDR3 comprises 15 residues. Germline loops: CDR1 MGHRA, CDR2 YSYEKL. The ends were cut back, 0 bases at V and 4 bases at J, with 12 bases in the middle. This CDR3 is CASSQERTFPTEAFF. CDR3 in DNA: TGCGCCAGCAGCCAAGAGAGGACATTCCCCACTGAAGCTTTCTTT.

The chain uses TRBV6-5 and TRBJ1-2; 10 nucleotides align to TRBD1. From germline, CDR1 is MNHEY and CDR2 SVGAGI. Trimming removed 3 bases from V and 7 bases from J; junction bases left unmatched: 8. The CDR3 is 15 amino acids. The CDR3 DNA reads as TGTGCCAGCAGTTATGGAGGGGACAGGGGCCTTGGCTACACCTTC. It codes for CASSYGGDRGLGYTF.

The chain links TRBV4-3 to TRBJ1-6; D is perhaps TRBD1 (5 bases). This CDR3 contains 15 residues. Looked up from germline, CDR1 is LGHNA and CDR2 is YSLEER. The V and J ends lost 1 base and 14 bases respectively, with 18 bases between them. The CDR3 here is CASSQVLGGPGALHF. Here the CDR3 DNA reads TGCGCCAGCAGCCAAGTTTTGGGGGGACCCGGGGCCCTCCACTTT.

The chain employs TRBV5-8 and TRBJ1-4; D is ambiguous. This CDR3 region has 14 residues. CDR1 is SGHTS, CDR2 YDEGEE, per germline. V gave up 4 bases and J gave up 0 bases, with 7 bases separating them. CDR3 sequence reads: CASSETATNEKLFF. CDR3 coding DNA: TGTGCCAGCAGCGAGACCGCAACTAATGAAAAACTGTTTTTT.

CDR3 in DNA: TGTGCCAGCAGCCTTAACCGGGTCCCCGGAGGGGGACTGTTTTTT. Translating it yields CASSLNRVPGGGLFF. The chain has TRBV4-2 and TRBJ1-4; perhaps TRBD1 as D (6 bases). Germline loops: CDR1 LGHNA, CDR2 YNFKEQ. The CDR3 is 15 amino acids. V was clipped by 4 bases and J by 13 bases, with 22 bases between them.

The V and J genes are TRBV12-3 or TRBV12-4 and TRBJ1-4; a possible D gene is TRBD1 (5 bases). V was shortened by 3 bases and J by 4 bases, with 9 bases between the two germline ends. The CDR3 is 14 amino acids. This chain's CDR3 is CASSFGGGNEKLFF. The CDR3 region has the DNA TGTGCCAGCAGTTTCGGCGGGGGTAATGAAAAACTGTTTTTT.

The rearrangement uses TRBV7-3 and TRBJ2-2, with no clear D. CDR3 length equals 12 residues. Trimming pared 6 bases from V and 6 bases from J, leaving 8 bases between. Germline CDR1 and CDR2: SGHTA and FQGTGA. CDR3 sequence (DNA): TGTGCCAGCAGATTAGGTGCCGGGGAGCTGTTTTTT. It yields the protein CASRLGAGELFF.

This clonotype was counted a single time. The chain is built from TRBV6-2 or TRBV6-3 and TRBJ2-2, with 10 bases lining up with TRBD2. This CDR3 is 18 amino acids long. Germline trimming cut 5 bases from V and 7 bases from J; bases unmatched to any gene: 16. The germline CDR1 and CDR2 sequences are MNHEY and SVGEGT. The CDR3 protein is CASSDRGSGGNPNGELFF. The CDR3 nucleotides are TGTGCCAGCAGTGACCGGGGTAGCGGGGGGAATCCCAACGGGGAGCTGTTTTTT.

The rearrangement uses TRBV7-9 and TRBJ2-7, with unresolved D. Trimming stripped 3 bases from V and 3 bases from J, with 6 bases between. Germline values: CDR1 SEHNR, CDR2 FQNEAQ (reference sequence). This CDR3 contains 12 residues. The CDR3 here is CASSFSLYEQYF. The CDR3 DNA sequence: TGTGCCAGCAGCTTCTCCCTCTACGAGCAGTACTTC.